Following are 22 T cell receptor beta chains from one sample sequenced in a study of blood T cell repertoires in COVID-19. Measured with immunoSEQ multiplex PCR; TCRdb has only the in-frame clones, and not every one. The sample has under 300,000 clones; about four fifths are singletons. The sequenced material came from peripheral blood. The receptors shown here come from an elderly man with acute or convalescent COVID-19.

This clone has more than one count but fewer than ten. This chain joins TRBV4-1 and TRBJ2-1; TRBD2 aligns across 7 bases. Germline CDR1 MGHRA, CDR2 YSYEKL. The CDR3 has 16 amino acids. Germline trimming cut 1 base from V and 9 bases from J; bases unmatched to any gene: 12. The CDR3 sequence: CASSQVQRDLRGEQFF. The CDR3 DNA reads as TGCGCCAGCAGCCAAGTTCAGCGGGACCTACGGGGTGAGCAGTTCTTC.

This clone showed up just once. The V call is TRBV5-1, the J call TRBJ2-7; 8 bases fit TRBD2. With V trimmed by 7 bases and J by 0 bases, 6 bases remained unmatched. The germline gives CDR1 SGHRS, CDR2 YFSETQ. The CDR3 is 14 amino acids. CDR3 residues: CASALAGSSYEQYF. The CDR3 nucleotides read TGCGCCAGCGCTTTAGCGGGGAGCTCCTACGAGCAGTACTTC.

V is TRBV6-5 and J is TRBJ2-7; 9 positions agree with TRBD1. The CDR3 is 13 residues long. Germline CDR1 MNHEY, CDR2 SVGAGI. V lost 6 bases to trimming and J lost 6 bases; unmatched junction nucleotides: 6. The CDR3 DNA follows: TGTGCCAGCAGGAGACAGGGGGTGACCGAGCAGTACTTC. Amino acid sequence: CASRRQGVTEQYF.

The chain uses TRBV7-8 and TRBJ1-2; TRBD1 is a possible D gene (6 bases). CDR3 size: 18 residues. Trimming left V 1 base short and J 8 bases short, with 26 bases between. The germline V gene encodes CDR1 SGHVS and CDR2 FQNEAQ. CDR3 loop: CASSLDRGPHLGGEGYTF. The CDR3 DNA sequence: TGTGCCAGCAGCTTAGATCGGGGACCGCACCTAGGGGGTGAAGGCTACACCTTC. The whole variable domain, remainder taken from reference TRBV7-8 and TRBJ1-2, is GAGVSQSPRYKVAKRGQDVALRCDPISGHVSLFWYQQALGQGPEFLTYFQNEAQLDKSGLPSDRFFAERPEGSVSTLKIQRTQQEDSAVYLCASSLDRGPHLGGEGYTFGSGTRLTVV.

The J gene is TRBJ2-1, the V gene TRBV7-8; 7 nucleotides agree with TRBD2. V was pared by 2 bases and J by 5 bases, with 6 bases of the junction left unmatched. Germline CDR1 reads SGHVS; CDR2 reads FQNEAQ. The CDR3 length is 15 residues. CDR3 nucleotide sequence: TGTGCCAGCAGCTTACTAGCGGCAGTCCACAATGAGCAGTTCTTC. Translation gives CASSLLAAVHNEQFF.

This sequence joins TRBV7-9 and TRBJ2-6; 7 bases match TRBD2. Trimming cost V 5 bases and J 2 bases; bases outside gene matches: 6. The CDR3 has 16 residues. CDR1 SEHNR and CDR2 FQNEAQ come from the germline V gene (reference sequence). Written as DNA, the CDR3 is TGTGCCAGCAGCCTCGGGGAGGGCGCTGGGGCCAACGTCCTGACTTTC. This gives the protein CASSLGEGAGANVLTF.

The V call is TRBV15, the J call TRBJ1-4; 8 bases are shared with TRBD1. With 6 bases clipped from V and 8 bases from J, the junction kept 11 bases outside the gene matches. This CDR3 is built from 15 residues. CDR1 is LNHNV and CDR2 is YYDKDF in the germline V gene (reference sequence). DNA for the CDR3: TGTGCCACCAGTCGCCGACAGGGGTTTAGGGAAAAACTGTTTTTT. Translated, it gives CATSRRQGFREKLFF.

This chain joins TRBV27 and TRBJ2-7; perhaps TRBD2 as D (6 bases). The CDR3 is 17 residues long. CDR1 is MNHEY, CDR2 SMNVEV, per germline (reference sequence). V shed 3 bases and J shed 0 bases, with 18 bases lying between them. The CDR3 reads CASSFLPGTLSSYEQYF. CDR3 DNA: TGTGCCAGCAGTTTCCTTCCGGGGACTCTGAGCTCCTACGAGCAGTACTTC.

The sample holds one count of this clone. This sequence joins TRBV3-1 (or the pseudogene TRBV3-2) and TRBJ2-5, with unresolved D. Germline V gene lookup returns CDR1 LGHDT and CDR2 YNNKEL (reference sequence). Trimming stripped 1 base from V and 2 bases from J, with 2 bases between. The CDR3 has 12 amino acids. The CDR3 protein is CASSQVQETQYF. The CDR3 DNA sequence: TGTGCCAGCAGCCAAGTACAAGAGACCCAGTACTTC.

V is TRBV10-2 and J is TRBJ1-2; D is unresolved. Germline V gives CDR1 WSHSY, CDR2 SAAADI. The V end was cut by 2 bases, the J end by 8 bases, with 12 bases between. CDR3 length: 13 residues. CDR3 sequence: CASSEPITKGYTF. The CDR3 region has the DNA TGCGCCAGCAGTGAGCCCATCACTAAGGGCTACACCTTC.

The rearrangement joins TRBV28 to TRBJ1-2; no clear D gene. Germline V gene lookup returns CDR1 MDHEN and CDR2 SYDVKM. The CDR3 length is 14 residues. Trimming pared 4 bases from V and 4 bases from J, leaving 13 bases between. The CDR3 spells CASSSHITSYGYTF. The CDR3 DNA reads as TGTGCCAGCAGTTCACATATTACAAGCTATGGCTACACCTTC.

The CDR3 region has the DNA TGTGCCAGCAGCTCCCTAGGGGGATTGGGGAGTGAGCAGTTCTTC. Translation gives CASSSLGGLGSEQFF. The V and J genes are TRBV7-9 and TRBJ2-1; possibly TRBD1 for D (6 bases). The germline V gene has CDR1 SEHNR and CDR2 FQNEAQ (reference sequence). The CDR3 covers 15 residues. The V end was cut by 4 bases, the J end by 9 bases, with 19 bases between.

This chain links TRBV4-1 with TRBJ2-5; 8 bases are a match to TRBD2. The CDR3 covers 14 residues. The germline V gene has CDR1 MGHRA and CDR2 YSYEKL. J lost 5 bases, V lost 4 bases, and 6 bases had no gene match. The CDR3 DNA is TGCGCCAGCAGCCTCGGGGGGGCCGGGGAGACCCAGTACTTC. This sequence encodes CASSLGGAGETQYF.

The gene calls are TRBV2 and TRBJ1-4; D may be TRBD1 (6 bases). Trimming took off 6 bases at V and 6 bases at J, with 17 bases between the two ends. The germline gives CDR1 SNHLY, CDR2 FYNNEI. This CDR3 is 15 amino acids long. For the CDR3, the DNA is TGTGCCAGCAGCGCACAGGGAAAAGCTCATGAAAAACTGTTTTTT. It specifies CASSAQGKAHEKLFF.

The V call is TRBV6-1, the J call TRBJ1-3, with D unclear. Trimming cost V 2 bases and J 1 base, with 9 bases left between them. The CDR3 loop spans 15 amino acids. Germline lookup yields CDR1 MNHNS and CDR2 SASEGT. The CDR3 region is CASSEYWASGNTIYF. The CDR3 DNA sequence: TGTGCCAGCAGTGAATATTGGGCTTCTGGAAACACCATATATTTT.

This chain joins TRBV19 and TRBJ2-1; 8 bases are shared with TRBD2. The CDR3 is 14 amino acids. Trimming took 3 bases from V and 6 from J; bases not matched to a gene: 4. CDR1 is LNHDA, CDR2 SQIVND, per germline (reference sequence). CDR3 loop: CASSILAGINEQFF. The CDR3 region has the DNA TGTGCCAGTAGTATTTTAGCGGGGATCAATGAGCAGTTCTTC. Full variable domain (outside the CDR3, taken from reference TRBV19 and TRBJ2-1): DGGITQSPKYLFRKEGQNVTLSCEQNLNHDAMYWYRQDPGQGLRLIYYSQIVNDFQKGDIAEGYSVSREKKESFPLTVTSAQKNPTAFYLCASSILAGINEQFFGPGTRLTVL.

The chain links TRBV5-1 to TRBJ1-6, with 10 bases that match TRBD1. The ends lost 4 bases at V and 4 bases at J; junction bases unmatched: 2. This CDR3 is 15 amino acids long. Germline V gives CDR1 SGHRS, CDR2 YFSETQ. CDR3 sequence reads: CASSPDRGYNSPLHF. Here the CDR3 DNA reads TGCGCCAGCAGCCCGGACAGGGGGTATAATTCACCCCTCCACTTT.

The rearrangement uses TRBV10-3 and TRBJ2-7, with 9 bases matching TRBD1. After removal of 2 bases from V and 4 bases from J, the junction contained 9 bases not matched to a gene. The CDR3 has 16 amino acids. CDR1 and CDR2 (germline): ENHRY, SYGVKD. The CDR3 sequence is CAISEATGGTGYEQYF. CDR3 DNA sequence: TGTGCCATCAGTGAGGCGACAGGGGGGACAGGTTACGAGCAGTACTTC.

V and J are TRBV7-2 and TRBJ2-7; possible D gene TRBD1, 6 bases. CDR3 size: 14 residues. Trimming removed 9 bases from V and 1 base from J, with 16 bases in between. CDR1 is SGHTA, CDR2 FQGNSA, per germline. CDR3 coding DNA: TGTGCCAGTCGGCCCGGGCAGGGGTCCTACGAGCAGTACTTC. Its protein product is CASRPGQGSYEQYF. Based on the CDR3 plus reference TRBV7-2 and TRBJ2-7, the full variable domain is GAGVSQSPSNKVTEKGKDVELRCDPISGHTALYWYRQSLGQGLEFLIYFQGNSAPDKSGLPSDRFSAERTGGSVSTLTIQRTQQEDSAVYLCASRPGQGSYEQYFGPGTRLTVT.

The J gene is TRBJ2-3, the V gene TRBV5-4; D is perhaps TRBD2 (5 bases). CDR3 size: 16 residues. The V gene lost 5 bases and the J gene lost 0 bases, with 16 bases spanning the gap. Germline V gene data show CDR1 as SGHNT and CDR2 as YYREEE (reference sequence). As DNA, the CDR3 is TGTGCCAGCAGAGGTCAACCGGGATCTAGCACAGATACGCAGTATTTT. Its translation is CASRGQPGSSTDTQYF.

The chain joins TRBV2 to TRBJ2-2, with D uncertain. The V end lost 7 bases, the J end lost 8 bases, and 11 bases lay between the germline ends. Germline V gene lookup returns CDR1 SNHLY and CDR2 FYNNEI. The CDR3 has 12 residues. The CDR3 sequence: CASTWASGELFF. In DNA, the CDR3 is TGTGCCAGCACCTGGGCGTCTGGGGAGCTGTTTTTT. The full variable domain, in which reference TRBV2 and TRBJ2-2 provide the parts outside the CDR3, is EPEVTQTPSHQVTQMGQEVILRCVPISNHLYFYWYRQILGQKVEFLVSFYNNEISEKSEIFDDQFSVERPDGSNFTLKIRSTKLEDSAMYFCASTWASGELFFGEGSRLTVL.

Here the CDR3 DNA reads TGTGCCAGCAGCTTGAGTCGTGACAGCTCGCCCACCTTC. This encodes CASSLSRDSSPTF. V gene TRBV5-8 combines with J gene TRBJ1-2; D may be TRBD1 (5 bases). Germline lookup yields CDR1 SGHTS and CDR2 YDEGEE. The CDR3 consists of 13 residues. Trimming pared 1 base from V and 13 bases from J, leaving 17 bases between.